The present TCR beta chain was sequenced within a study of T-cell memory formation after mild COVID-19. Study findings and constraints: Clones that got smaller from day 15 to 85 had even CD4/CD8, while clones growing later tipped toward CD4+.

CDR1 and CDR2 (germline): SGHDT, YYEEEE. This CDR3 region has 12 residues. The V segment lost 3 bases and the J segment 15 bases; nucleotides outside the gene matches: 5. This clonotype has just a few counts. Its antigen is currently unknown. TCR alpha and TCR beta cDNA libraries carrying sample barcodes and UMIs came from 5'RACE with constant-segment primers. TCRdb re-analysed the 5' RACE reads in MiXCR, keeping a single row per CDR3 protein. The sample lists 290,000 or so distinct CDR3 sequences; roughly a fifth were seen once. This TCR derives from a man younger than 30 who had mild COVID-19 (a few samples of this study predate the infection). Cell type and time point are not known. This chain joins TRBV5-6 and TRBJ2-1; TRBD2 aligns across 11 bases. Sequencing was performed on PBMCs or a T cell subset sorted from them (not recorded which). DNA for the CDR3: TGTGCCAGCAGCTCTAGCGGGGGGCTCGGGTTCTTC. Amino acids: CASSSSGGLGFF.